The T cell receptor (beta chain) under discussion was sequenced for a study of T-cell memory formation after mild COVID-19. A remark on this clonotype: Its target is unknown.

Findings and caveats of the study: There was a balanced CD4/CD8 profile in clones contracting day 15 to 85, and later expanders leaned CD4+.

TCRdb reanalysed the 5' RACE reads using MiXCR and keeps one entry per CDR3 protein. Of about 290,000 distinct CDR3 sequences listed, about 15% are singletons. The length of the CDR3 is 19 residues. Germline trimming cut 5 bases from V and 1 base from J; bases unmatched to any gene: 8. Looked up from germline, CDR1 is SGHVS and CDR2 is FQNEAQ. This rearrangement joins TRBV7-8 to TRBJ2-6; 13 bases fit TRBD2. The sequence derives from a man younger than 35 who had mild COVID-19 (a few samples of this study predate the infection). Cell type and time point are not known. Material for sequencing was PBMCs or a T cell subset sorted from them (not recorded which). The CDR3 DNA is TGTGCCAGCAGCGAAAGACTAGCGGGGGGCTCTTCTGGGGCCAACGTCCTGACTTTC. Its protein product is CASSERLAGGSSGANVLTF.